This entry is about one T cell receptor beta chain. Germline V gene sequence: CDR1 SNHLY, CDR2 FYNNEI. This CDR3 has 13 residues. Trimming removed 6 bases at V and 4 bases at J, with 7 bases between. These data belong to a study of cytomegalovirus exposure and HLA in healthy donors. PCR primers comprised 60 Vbeta and 13 Jbeta primers. TCRdb's table, derived via immunoSEQ multiplex PCR, lists solely in-frame clones and lacks some. Here the sample spans 130,000 or so clones, 8.5% being singletons. Sequencing used PBMCs. The clonotype originates from a man in his forties or fifties in good health and CMV-seronegative. The chain uses TRBV2 and TRBJ1-6; a weak D match, TRBD1 (5 bases). CDR3 amino acids: CASRGDYNSPLHF. For the CDR3, the DNA is TGTGCCAGCAGAGGGGATTATAATTCACCCCTCCACTTT.